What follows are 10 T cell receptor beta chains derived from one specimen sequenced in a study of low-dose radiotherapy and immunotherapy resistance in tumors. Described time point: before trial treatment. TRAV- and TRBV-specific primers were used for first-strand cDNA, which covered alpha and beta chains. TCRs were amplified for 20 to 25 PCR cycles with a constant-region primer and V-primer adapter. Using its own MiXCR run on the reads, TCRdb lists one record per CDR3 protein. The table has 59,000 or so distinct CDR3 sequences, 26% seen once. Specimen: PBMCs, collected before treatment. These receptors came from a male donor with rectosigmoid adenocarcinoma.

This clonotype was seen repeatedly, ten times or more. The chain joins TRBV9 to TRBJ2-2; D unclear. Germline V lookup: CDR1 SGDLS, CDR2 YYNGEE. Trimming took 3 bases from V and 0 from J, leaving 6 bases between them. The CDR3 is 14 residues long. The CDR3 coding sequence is TGTGCCAGCAGCGCTCCAGCGAACACCGGGGAGCTGTTTTTT. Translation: CASSAPANTGELFF.

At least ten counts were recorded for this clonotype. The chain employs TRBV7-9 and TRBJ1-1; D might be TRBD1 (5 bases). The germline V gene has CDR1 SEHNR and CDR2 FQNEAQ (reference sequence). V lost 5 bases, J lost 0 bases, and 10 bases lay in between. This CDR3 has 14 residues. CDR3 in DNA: TGTGCCAGCAGCCCAGGGTCTATGAACACTGAAGCTTTCTTT. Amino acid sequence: CASSPGSMNTEAFF. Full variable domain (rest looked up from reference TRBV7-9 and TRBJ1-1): DTGVSQNPRHKITKRGQNVTFRCDPISEHNRLYWYRQTLGQGPEFLTYFQNEAQLEKSRLLSDRFSAERPKGSFSTLEIQRTEQGDSAMYLCASSPGSMNTEAFFGQGTRLTVV.

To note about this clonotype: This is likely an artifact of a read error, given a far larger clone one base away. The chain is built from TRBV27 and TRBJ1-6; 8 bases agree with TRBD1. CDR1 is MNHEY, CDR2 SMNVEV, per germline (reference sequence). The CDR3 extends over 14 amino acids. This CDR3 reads CSSRPGQGRSPLHF. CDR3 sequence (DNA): TGTTCCAGCAGGCCAGGACAGGGTCGGTCACCCCTCCACTTT.

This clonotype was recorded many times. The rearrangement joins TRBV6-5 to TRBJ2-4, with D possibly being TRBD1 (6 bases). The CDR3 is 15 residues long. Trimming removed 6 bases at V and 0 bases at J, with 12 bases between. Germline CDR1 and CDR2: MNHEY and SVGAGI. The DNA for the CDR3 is TGTGCCAGCAGAAGACAGGAGCTAGCCAAAAACATTCAGTACTTC. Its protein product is CASRRQELAKNIQYF.

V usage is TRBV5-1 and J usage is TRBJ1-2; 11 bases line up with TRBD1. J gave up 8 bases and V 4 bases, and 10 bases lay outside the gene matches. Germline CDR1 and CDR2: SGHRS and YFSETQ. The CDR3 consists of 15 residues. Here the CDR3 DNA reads TGCGCCAGCAGCCGGAGGACAGGGGGCGGTGGCGGCTACACCTTC. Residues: CASSRRTGGGGGYTF. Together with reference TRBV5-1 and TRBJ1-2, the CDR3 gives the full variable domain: KAGVTQTPRYLIKTRGQQVTLSCSPISGHRSVSWYQQTPGQGLQFLFEYFSETQRNKGNFPGRFSGRQFSNSRSEMNVSTLELGDSALYLCASSRRTGGGGGYTFGSGTRLTVV.

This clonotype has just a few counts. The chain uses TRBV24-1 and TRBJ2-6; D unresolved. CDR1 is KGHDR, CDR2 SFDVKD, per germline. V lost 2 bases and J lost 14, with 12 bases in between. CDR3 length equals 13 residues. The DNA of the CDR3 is TGTGCCACCAGTGATTCTACCGTTGATATCCTGACTTTC. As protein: CATSDSTVDILTF.

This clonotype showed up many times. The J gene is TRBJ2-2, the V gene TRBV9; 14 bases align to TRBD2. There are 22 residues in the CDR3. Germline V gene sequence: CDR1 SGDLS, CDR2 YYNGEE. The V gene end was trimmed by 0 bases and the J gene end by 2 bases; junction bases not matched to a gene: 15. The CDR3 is CASSVDPGEGLAGARNTGELFF. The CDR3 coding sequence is TGTGCCAGCAGCGTAGACCCGGGTGAGGGACTAGCGGGGGCCCGAAACACCGGGGAGCTGTTTTTT.

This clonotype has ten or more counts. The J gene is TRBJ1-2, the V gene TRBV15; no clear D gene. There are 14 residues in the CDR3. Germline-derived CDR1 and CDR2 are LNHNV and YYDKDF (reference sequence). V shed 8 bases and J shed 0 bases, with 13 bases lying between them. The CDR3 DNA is TGTGCCACCCGCGGCAGCCCTACTAACTATGGCTACACCTTC. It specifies CATRGSPTNYGYTF.

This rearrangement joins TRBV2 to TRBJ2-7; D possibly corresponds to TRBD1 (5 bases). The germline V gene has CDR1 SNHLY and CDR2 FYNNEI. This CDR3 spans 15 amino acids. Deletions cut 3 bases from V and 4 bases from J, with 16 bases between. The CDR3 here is CASSDVGARVYEQYF. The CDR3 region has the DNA TGTGCCAGCAGTGATGTTGGGGCCCGGGTTTACGAGCAGTACTTC.

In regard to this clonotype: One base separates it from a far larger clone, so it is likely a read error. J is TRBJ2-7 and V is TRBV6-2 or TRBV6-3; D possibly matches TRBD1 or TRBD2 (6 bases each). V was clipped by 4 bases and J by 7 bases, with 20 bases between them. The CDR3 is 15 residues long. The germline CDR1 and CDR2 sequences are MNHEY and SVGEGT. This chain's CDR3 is CASSLQGLPRNEQYF. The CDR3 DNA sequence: TGTGCCAGCAGTTTACAGGGACTCCCTCGGAATGAGCAGTACTTC.